These 16 T cell receptor beta chains were sequenced from one sample in a study of T cell responses to AZD1222 COVID-19 vaccine. Assay: immunoSEQ multiplex PCR; the TCRdb copy retains only in-frame clones and omits some. The sample has approximately 110,000 clones, 82% seen once; the top ten hold approximately 5.1%. The material was peripheral blood, obtained on day 0 of AZD1222 vaccination. These receptors were obtained from an adult in good health.

This chain joins TRBV19 and TRBJ2-3, with D hard to call. Germline V gene data show CDR1 as LNHDA and CDR2 as SQIVND (reference sequence). The germline V and J ends were trimmed by 8 bases and 11 bases, with 8 bases remaining between them. This CDR3 has 9 residues. The CDR3 sequence is CASLGEQYF. The CDR3 coding sequence is TGTGCCAGTCTTGGGGAGCAGTATTTT.

J is TRBJ2-7 and V is TRBV5-1, with no clear D. V was cut by 0 bases and J by 3 bases, with 10 bases left in between. Germline loops: CDR1 SGHRS, CDR2 YFSETQ. The CDR3 loop spans 14 amino acids. DNA for the CDR3: TGCGCCAGCAGCTTGGAAAGCCGAAACTACGAGCAGTACTTC. It specifies CASSLESRNYEQYF.

The chain uses TRBV3-1 (or the pseudogene TRBV3-2) and TRBJ1-5, with 7 bases matching TRBD1. V was pared by 4 bases and J by 4 bases, with 7 bases of the junction left unmatched. The CDR3 contains 15 residues. CDR1 and CDR2 (germline): LGHDT, YNNKEL (reference sequence). The DNA for the CDR3 is TGTGCCAGCAGCCCTGGACAGGCCCAAAATCAGCCCCAGCATTTT. It specifies CASSPGQAQNQPQHF.

The CDR3: CASSLGPVRTGYGYTF. In DNA, the CDR3 is TGCGCCAGCAGCTTGGGCCCGGTTAGGACAGGGTATGGCTACACCTTC. The rearrangement joins TRBV5-1 to TRBJ1-2; 8 bases agree with TRBD1. Germline V lookup: CDR1 SGHRS, CDR2 YFSETQ. The V segment lost 0 bases and the J segment 5 bases; nucleotides outside the gene matches: 9. There are 16 residues in the CDR3.

The chain joins TRBV7-2 to TRBJ1-3; TRBD1 agrees at 8 bases. The CDR3 loop spans 16 amino acids. The V gene end was trimmed by 6 bases and the J gene end by 0 bases; junction bases not matched to a gene: 7. CDR1 is SGHTA, CDR2 FQGNSA, per germline. The CDR3 DNA reads TGTGCCAGCAGTCGCAACAGGGGGGCCTCTGGAAACACCATATATTTT. Encoded protein: CASSRNRGASGNTIYF.

This chain uses TRBV3-1 (or the pseudogene TRBV3-2) with TRBJ2-1; 11 positions agree with TRBD2. V shed 1 base and J 9 bases; nucleotides not matched to a gene: 8. The CDR3 totals 16 residues. The germline V gene has CDR1 LGHDT and CDR2 YNNKEL (reference sequence). The CDR3 DNA reads TGTGCCAGCAGCCAAGGAGTAGCGGGGGGGCTCGGTGAGCAGTTCTTC. Translated: CASSQGVAGGLGEQFF.

J is TRBJ1-6 and V is TRBV5-1, with a weak D call TRBD1 (6 bases). CDR3 length: 14 residues. The germline gives CDR1 SGHRS, CDR2 YFSETQ. V lost 4 bases, J lost 7 bases, and 12 bases lay in between. CDR3 in DNA: TGCGCCAGCAGCCCGCTGGGGGGCAATTCACCCCTCCACTTT. Translated: CASSPLGGNSPLHF.

V is TRBV10-2 and J is TRBJ2-3; D assignment may be TRBD1 or TRBD2 (5 bases each). The CDR3 runs to 17 residues. V was shortened by 6 bases and J by 0 bases, with 19 bases between the two germline ends. Germline assignment: CDR1 WSHSY and CDR2 SAAADI. The CDR3 loop is CASSSILGDLSTDTQYF. In DNA, the CDR3 is TGCGCCAGCAGCAGTATACTAGGGGATTTAAGCACAGATACGCAGTATTTT.

The rearrangement links TRBV9 to TRBJ1-2, with D possibly matching TRBD1 (6 bases). This CDR3 has 15 residues. V dropped 0 bases and J dropped 7 bases, with 16 bases sitting between them. Germline V gives CDR1 SGDLS, CDR2 YYNGEE. CDR3 in amino acids: CASSVAGGGALGYTF. The CDR3 DNA is TGTGCCAGCAGCGTAGCGGGGGGCGGGGCGCTTGGCTACACCTTC.

This clone has just one count. The V gene is TRBV5-6, the J gene TRBJ1-1; 8 bases map to TRBD1. The CDR3 consists of 14 residues. The V gene end was trimmed by 3 bases and the J gene end by 1 base; junction bases not matched to a gene: 2. CDR1 is SGHDT, CDR2 YYEEEE, per germline. The CDR3 DNA reads TGTGCCAGCAGCTGGGACAGGTGGAACACTGAAGCTTTCTTT. Translating gives CASSWDRWNTEAFF. Full variable domain (rest looked up from reference TRBV5-6 and TRBJ1-1): DAGVTQSPTHLIKTRGQQVTLRCSPKSGHDTVSWYQQALGQGPQFIFQYYEEEERQRGNFPDRFSGHQFPNYSSELNVNALLLGDSALYLCASSWDRWNTEAFFGQGTRLTVV.

The V gene is TRBV4-3, the J gene TRBJ1-4; no definite D call. CDR3 length: 16 residues. Germline V CDR1 and CDR2: LGHNA, YSLEER. V was shortened by 1 base and J by 7 bases, with 16 bases between the two germline ends. The chain's CDR3 is CASSQAWAIVSEKLFF. CDR3 DNA sequence: TGCGCCAGCAGCCAAGCATGGGCAATAGTGAGTGAAAAACTGTTTTTT.

V usage is TRBV7-3 and J usage is TRBJ2-1; D might be TRBD2 (6 bases). This CDR3 comprises 17 residues. The germline gives CDR1 SGHTA, CDR2 FQGTGA. V lost 3 bases and J 0 bases, leaving 15 bases between the germline ends. DNA for the CDR3: TGTGCCAGCAGCTTTTACGCACGGGGGAGCTCCTACAATGAGCAGTTCTTC. This codes for CASSFYARGSSYNEQFF.

This chain connects TRBV5-1 to TRBJ2-7; TRBD1 aligns across 12 bases. Germline V CDR1 and CDR2: SGHRS, YFSETQ. The CDR3 extends over 16 amino acids. The V gene end was trimmed by 2 bases and the J gene end by 6 bases; junction bases not matched to a gene: 9. The CDR3 region has the DNA TGCGCCAGCAGCTTCCTTTCGGGACAGGGGGCTGGCGAGCAGTACTTC. It translates to CASSFLSGQGAGEQYF.

The chain links TRBV25-1 to TRBJ1-1; D is uncertain. Germline-derived CDR1 and CDR2 are MGHDK and SYGVNS. This CDR3 is built from 12 residues. V dropped 1 base and J dropped 5 bases, with 5 bases sitting between them. The DNA for the CDR3 is TGTGCCAGCAGTGAATGGGAAACTGAAGCTTTCTTT. Translation gives CASSEWETEAFF.

This chain joins TRBV7-9 and TRBJ1-1; D perhaps matches TRBD1 (6 bases). Germline CDR1 and CDR2: SEHNR and FQNEAQ (reference sequence). V dropped 3 bases and J dropped 0 bases, with 8 bases sitting between them. CDR3 size: 14 residues. The CDR3 loop reads CASSFGGMNTEAFF. CDR3 bases: TGTGCCAGCAGCTTTGGGGGCATGAACACTGAAGCTTTCTTT.

The chain uses TRBV10-3 and TRBJ1-1; D call uncertain. V shed 6 bases and J shed 1 base, with 9 bases lying between them. Germline CDR1 and CDR2: ENHRY and SYGVKD. The CDR3 has 13 amino acids. The CDR3 region is CAIRLVTNTEAFF. CDR3 coding DNA: TGTGCCATCAGACTAGTTACGAACACTGAAGCTTTCTTT.